The 32 T cell receptor beta chains in this list originate from one sample, sequenced in a study of human T cells and chemical hapten exposure. Described time point: patch test 3, about 24 weeks after DPC sensitization. The treatment was: therapeutic diphenylcyclopropenone sensitization with weekly scalp DPC. Via MiXCR, TCRdb re-called the RACE reads, giving one row per CDR3 protein. Among 95,000 to 150,000 distinct CDR3 sequences, about 10% were seen once, and the ten largest hold approximately 2.5%. This specimen consisted of whole blood, obtained in connection with sensitization to the hapten diphenylcyclopropenone (DPC). Receptors were obtained from a woman in her forties or fifties with alopecia areata. Some clones in this sample may be carry-over from other donors' samples.

The genes are TRBV28 and TRBJ2-7; tentatively, D is TRBD1 (6 bases). The CDR3 spans 12 residues. V lost 4 bases to trimming and J lost 4 bases, with 8 bases between them. The V gene's germline CDR1 is MDHEN and CDR2 SYDVKM. CDR3 sequence reads: CASSWTVYEQYF. The DNA for the CDR3 is TGTGCCAGCAGTTGGACAGTATACGAGCAGTACTTC.

This clonotype has more than one count but fewer than ten. This chain uses TRBV9 with TRBJ1-5; the D is unclear. This CDR3 region has 13 residues. V was clipped by 0 bases and J by 5 bases, with 6 bases between them. Germline loops: CDR1 SGDLS, CDR2 YYNGEE. The CDR3: CASSVDRDQPQHF. Here the CDR3 DNA reads TGTGCCAGCAGCGTAGACCGCGATCAGCCCCAGCATTTT.

This clonotype was recorded a few times. The CDR3 is CSVDDRLEDTQYF. The CDR3, as DNA: TGCAGCGTTGACGACAGGCTAGAAGATACGCAGTATTTT. V usage is TRBV29-1 and J usage is TRBJ2-3, with D possibly matching TRBD1 (6 bases). The CDR3 has 13 amino acids. Trimming removed 3 bases at V and 5 bases at J, with 12 bases between. Germline V lookup: CDR1 SQVTM, CDR2 ANQGSEA.

This chain uses TRBV4-1 with TRBJ2-2, with 10 bases identical to TRBD1. The ends lost 8 bases at V and 10 bases at J; junction bases unmatched: 13. Germline lookup yields CDR1 MGHRA and CDR2 YSYEKL. The CDR3 length is 15 residues. CDR3 loop: CASRPAGTGVKELFF. The CDR3 nucleotides read TGCGCCAGCCGCCCAGCTGGGACAGGGGTCAAGGAGCTGTTTTTT.

The chain couples TRBV5-6 to TRBJ2-7; D is unclear. The germline CDR1 and CDR2 sequences are SGHDT and YYEEEE. The CDR3 is 15 residues long. V was shortened by 4 bases and J by 3 bases, with 17 bases between the two germline ends. The chain's CDR3 is CASSPSPGPLYEQYF. DNA of the CDR3: TGTGCCAGCAGCCCCTCCCCGGGCCCCCTCTACGAGCAGTACTTC.

This clonotype turned up a few times. V is TRBV9 and J is TRBJ1-1; D is ambiguous. The germline V and J ends were trimmed by 0 bases and 1 base, with 10 bases remaining between them. Per the germline V gene, CDR1 is SGDLS and CDR2 is YYNGEE. This CDR3 spans 15 amino acids. CDR3 coding DNA: TGTGCCAGCAGCGTAGGCCAGGCCGGGAACACTGAAGCTTTCTTT. As protein: CASSVGQAGNTEAFF.

In its sample, this clonotype was seen a few times. This chain links TRBV27 with TRBJ2-7; 12 bases are shared with TRBD2. Germline CDR1 and CDR2: MNHEY and SMNVEV (reference sequence). The CDR3 is made up of 16 amino acids. Trimming at V came to 4 bases and at J to 7 bases, leaving 11 bases not matched to a gene. The CDR3 loop is CASSSLRLAGVWEQYF. CDR3 in DNA: TGTGCCAGCAGTTCTCTCAGACTAGCGGGAGTCTGGGAGCAGTACTTC.

This clonotype was observed a few times. CDR3 sequence reads: CASSALVPLAGRTDTQYF. The CDR3 DNA follows: TGTGCCAGCAGTGCACTAGTGCCGCTAGCGGGGAGAACAGATACGCAGTATTTT. This chain links TRBV12-3 or TRBV12-4 with TRBJ2-3, with 9 nucleotides matching TRBD2. The CDR3 loop spans 18 amino acids. The J segment lost 3 bases and the V segment lost 5 bases, leaving 15 bases of the junction unmatched.

This clonotype has a handful of counts. The chain joins TRBV5-1 to TRBJ2-2; D is perhaps TRBD1 or TRBD2 (5 bases each). The CDR3 is made up of 16 amino acids. V lost 2 bases to trimming and J lost 0 bases, with 11 bases between them. The germline CDR1 and CDR2 sequences are SGHRS and YFSETQ. In DNA form, the CDR3 reads TGCGCCAGCAGCTTATCCGGGACGGCGAACACCGGGGAGCTGTTTTTT. It encodes CASSLSGTANTGELFF.

This clonotype occurred many times. The V and J genes are TRBV6-6 and TRBJ2-2; tentative D call: TRBD2 (5 bases). Germline CDR1 and CDR2: MNHNY and SVGAGI (reference sequence). This CDR3 is built from 16 residues. Trimming took off 6 bases at V and 6 bases at J, with 20 bases between the two ends. CDR3 protein: CASSHLPPAGAGELFF. The CDR3 region has the DNA TGTGCCAGCAGCCACCTCCCCCCCGCCGGGGCCGGGGAGCTGTTTTTT.

Remarks on this clonotype: The CDR3 does not end in the conserved phenylalanine or tryptophan, so this is likely a read error. The chain couples TRBV2 to TRBJ2-2, with TRBD1 matching over 10 bases. V trimming: 6 bases; J trimming: 5 bases; junction bases outside the gene matches: 9. The length of the CDR3 is 16 residues. Germline CDR1 and CDR2: SNHLY and FYNNEI. In DNA, the CDR3 is TGTGCCAGCAGAGGCCTGGACAGGGGGTTTACCGGGGAGCTGTTTTCT. It codes for CASRGLDRGFTGELFS.

The chain has TRBV6-2 or TRBV6-3 and TRBJ1-2, with 8 bases lining up with TRBD1. Germline V gene sequence: CDR1 MNHEY, CDR2 SVGEGT. The CDR3 consists of 14 residues. J was trimmed by 4 bases and V by 8 bases; bases with no gene match: 9. CDR3 DNA sequence: TGTGCCAGCCGGGACAGGTCGTTCGGCTATGGCTACACCTTC. Translating it yields CASRDRSFGYGYTF.

This clonotype came up many times. The rearrangement joins TRBV12-3 or TRBV12-4 to TRBJ2-3, with 10 bases that match TRBD1. The CDR3 totals 16 residues. After removal of 5 bases from V and 2 bases from J, the junction contained 7 bases not matched to a gene. CDR3: CASSPSGTGVTDTQYF. CDR3 nucleotides: TGTGCCAGCAGTCCCAGTGGGACAGGGGTCACAGATACGCAGTATTTT.

This clonotype was seen only a few times. J is TRBJ1-1 and V is TRBV12-5; D gene ambiguous. The CDR3 contains 12 residues. V lost 3 bases, J lost 4 bases, and 6 bases lay in between. The V gene's germline CDR1 is LGHNT and CDR2 FRNRAP. The CDR3 sequence: CASGFWGTEAFF. The DNA for the CDR3 is TGTGCTAGTGGTTTCTGGGGCACTGAAGCTTTCTTT.

This chain links TRBV7-9 with TRBJ1-6; possibly TRBD1 for D (5 bases). CDR3 size: 16 residues. Trimming stripped 3 bases from V and 8 bases from J, with 17 bases between. Germline values: CDR1 SEHNR, CDR2 FQNEAQ (reference sequence). In nucleotides, the CDR3 is TGTGCCAGCAGCTTTGCCAGGGTTAGGGGCGATTCACCCCTCCACTTT. Amino acids: CASSFARVRGDSPLHF.

The rearrangement joins TRBV6-6 to TRBJ2-6; TRBD2 agrees at 7 bases. The length of the CDR3 is 17 residues. J gave up 2 bases and V 6 bases, and 10 bases lay outside the gene matches. Germline values: CDR1 MNHNY, CDR2 SVGAGI (reference sequence). The CDR3 region has the DNA TGTGCCAGCAGAAATAGCGGGCCCCCCCCTGGGGCCAACGTCCTGACTTTC. Translation: CASRNSGPPPGANVLTF.

This clonotype has a handful of counts. The chain joins TRBV28 to TRBJ2-5, with D possibly matching TRBD2 (6 bases). The V and J ends lost 3 bases and 4 bases respectively, with 9 bases between them. CDR3 length: 13 residues. Germline lookup yields CDR1 MDHEN and CDR2 SYDVKM. This CDR3 is CASSFRDLETQYF. DNA for the CDR3: TGTGCCAGCAGTTTCCGGGACTTAGAGACCCAGTACTTC.

This clonotype was seen a few times. This sequence joins TRBV11-2 and TRBJ1-1; D uncertain. Germline V gives CDR1 SGHAT, CDR2 FQNNGV. CDR3 size: 15 residues. Trimming took 0 bases from V and 1 from J, leaving 9 bases between them. The CDR3 region is CASSLESGPNTEAFF. As DNA, the CDR3 is TGTGCCAGCAGCTTAGAATCAGGACCGAACACTGAAGCTTTCTTT. Complete variable domain (other parts from reference TRBV11-2 and TRBJ1-1): EAGVAQSPRYKIIEKRQSVAFWCNPISGHATLYWYQQILGQGPKLLIQFQNNGVVDDSQLPKDRFSAERLKGVDSTLKIQPAKLEDSAVYLCASSLESGPNTEAFFGQGTRLTVV.

This clonotype was seen more than once but under ten times. V usage is TRBV6-5 and J usage is TRBJ1-5; possibly TRBD1 for D (5 bases). Germline V gene data show CDR1 as MNHEY and CDR2 as SVGAGI. V gave up 8 bases and J gave up 6 bases, with 14 bases separating them. This CDR3 has 13 amino acids. For the CDR3, the DNA is TGTGCCAGCCGCGGGGGGTTTGGTCAGCCCCAGCATTTT. It yields the protein CASRGGFGQPQHF.

This clonotype was observed a handful of times. This chain uses TRBV28 with TRBJ2-3; D gene ambiguous. CDR1 MDHEN and CDR2 SYDVKM come from the germline V gene. Trimming cost V 1 base and J 0 bases, with 11 bases left between them. This CDR3 is built from 16 residues. CDR3 in DNA: TGTGCCAGCAGTTTATTGGCGGCATCTAGCACAGATACGCAGTATTTT. Its translation: CASSLLAASSTDTQYF.

This clonotype was detected only a few times. This chain joins TRBV7-2 and TRBJ2-7; D is ambiguous. With 5 bases removed from V and 3 bases from J, the gap between germline ends came to 11 bases. Germline values: CDR1 SGHTA, CDR2 FQGNSA. The CDR3 is 13 residues long. The CDR3 protein is CASSPPAIYEQYF. CDR3 DNA sequence: TGTGCCAGCAGCCCCCCAGCCATCTACGAGCAGTACTTC.

The chain combines TRBV20-1 with TRBJ1-2, with TRBD1 matching over 9 bases. V was clipped by 2 bases and J by 1 base; unmatched bases: 2. Germline V gives CDR1 DFQATT, CDR2 SNEGSKA (reference sequence). This CDR3 region has 14 residues. CDR3 DNA: TGCAGTGCTAGAAGGACAGGGGATAACTATGGCTACACCTTC. It specifies CSARRTGDNYGYTF.

This clonotype has a handful of counts. V gene TRBV14 combines with J gene TRBJ2-2, with D maybe TRBD1 (6 bases). The V end was cut by 7 bases, the J end by 4 bases, with 16 bases between. Germline V CDR1 and CDR2: SGHDN, FVKESK. This CDR3 comprises 15 residues. Written as DNA, the CDR3 is TGTGCCAGCACCCTTGGGACATCCCTCACCGGGGAGCTGTTTTTT. Translation gives CASTLGTSLTGELFF.

This chain's CDR3 is CATSVQGLGQPQHF. CDR3 bases: TGTGCCACCTCAGTACAGGGCTTAGGTCAGCCCCAGCATTTT. This chain links TRBV27 with TRBJ1-5, with D possibly TRBD1 on 6 matching bases. This CDR3 spans 14 amino acids. V gave up 10 bases and J gave up 6 bases, with 19 bases separating them. Germline lookup yields CDR1 MNHEY and CDR2 SMNVEV (reference sequence).

The chain combines TRBV10-3 with TRBJ1-6; weak D call: TRBD1 (6 bases). This CDR3 comprises 14 residues. With 2 bases removed from V and 10 bases from J, the gap between germline ends came to 12 bases. Germline V gene lookup returns CDR1 ENHRY and CDR2 SYGVKD. In DNA, the CDR3 is TGTGCCATCAGTGAGGGGGGCCAGGGATCACCCCTCCACTTT. Translated: CAISEGGQGSPLHF.

The chain joins TRBV5-6 to TRBJ2-3; 9 bases map to TRBD2. V dropped 0 bases and J dropped 2; count of bases not matched to a gene: 4. The CDR3 runs 16 residues. Germline loops: CDR1 SGHDT, CDR2 YYEEEE. The CDR3: CASSLAVAGATDTQYF. CDR3 nucleotides: TGTGCCAGCAGCTTGGCGGTAGCGGGGGCCACAGATACGCAGTATTTT.

This clonotype was counted a few times. The chain couples TRBV29-1 to TRBJ2-1; 7 bases are a match to TRBD2. V shed 3 bases, J shed 5 bases, and the junction held 7 bases outside the gene matches. CDR1 SQVTM and CDR2 ANQGSEA come from the germline V gene. This CDR3 region has 14 residues. The chain's CDR3 is CSVDLSSGDNEQFF. The CDR3 coding sequence is TGCAGCGTTGACCTTTCTAGCGGAGACAATGAGCAGTTCTTC.

The chain joins TRBV10-2 to TRBJ1-3; D gene unclear. V lost 6 bases and J lost 0, with 9 bases in between. The CDR3 has 14 amino acids. CDR1 is WSHSY and CDR2 is SAAADI in the germline V gene. Here the CDR3 DNA reads TGCGCCAGCAGGGACGGAGTCTCTGGAAACACCATATATTTT. Its translation: CASRDGVSGNTIYF.

The chain links TRBV7-9 to TRBJ2-2; tentatively, D is TRBD1 (5 bases). Trimming removed 5 bases at V and 6 bases at J, with 10 bases between. The germline gives CDR1 SEHNR, CDR2 FQNEAQ (reference sequence). CDR3 length: 13 residues. Written as DNA, the CDR3 is TGTGCCAGCAGCCCCAGGGAAGCCGGGGAGCTGTTTTTT. This gives the protein CASSPREAGELFF.

This clonotype was counted between two and nine times. The rearrangement links TRBV6-5 to TRBJ2-2; possibly TRBD1 for D (6 bases). Germline-derived CDR1 and CDR2 are MNHEY and SVGAGI. V was shortened by 0 bases and J by 7 bases, with 6 bases between the two germline ends. The CDR3 runs 13 residues. The CDR3 is CASSYSGGGELFF. As DNA, the CDR3 is TGTGCCAGCAGTTACTCAGGGGGCGGGGAGCTGTTTTTT.

The V and J genes are TRBV20-1 and TRBJ2-6; D may be TRBD1 or TRBD2 (6 bases each). Trimming took 2 bases from V and 0 from J, leaving 14 bases between them. This CDR3 is 17 amino acids long. Germline V gene lookup returns CDR1 DFQATT and CDR2 SNEGSKA (reference sequence). CDR3 in amino acids: CSARTGAVSSGANVLTF. DNA for the CDR3: TGCAGTGCTAGAACGGGGGCCGTTAGCTCTGGGGCCAACGTCCTGACTTTC.

This clonotype was counted a few times. The rearrangement joins TRBV7-8 to TRBJ2-7; 12 positions agree with TRBD2. Germline V gene lookup returns CDR1 SGHVS and CDR2 FQNEAQ. This CDR3 is 16 amino acids long. V lost 1 base, J lost 6 bases, and 7 bases stayed unmatched. In nucleotides, the CDR3 is TGTGCCAGCAGCTTAGAACTAGCGGGGGGCAGAAGCGAGCAGTACTTC. Translation gives CASSLELAGGRSEQYF. Combining the CDR3 with reference TRBV7-8 and TRBJ2-7 gives the whole variable domain GAGVSQSPRYKVAKRGQDVALRCDPISGHVSLFWYQQALGQGPEFLTYFQNEAQLDKSGLPSDRFFAERPEGSVSTLKIQRTQQEDSAVYLCASSLELAGGRSEQYFGPGTRLTVT.